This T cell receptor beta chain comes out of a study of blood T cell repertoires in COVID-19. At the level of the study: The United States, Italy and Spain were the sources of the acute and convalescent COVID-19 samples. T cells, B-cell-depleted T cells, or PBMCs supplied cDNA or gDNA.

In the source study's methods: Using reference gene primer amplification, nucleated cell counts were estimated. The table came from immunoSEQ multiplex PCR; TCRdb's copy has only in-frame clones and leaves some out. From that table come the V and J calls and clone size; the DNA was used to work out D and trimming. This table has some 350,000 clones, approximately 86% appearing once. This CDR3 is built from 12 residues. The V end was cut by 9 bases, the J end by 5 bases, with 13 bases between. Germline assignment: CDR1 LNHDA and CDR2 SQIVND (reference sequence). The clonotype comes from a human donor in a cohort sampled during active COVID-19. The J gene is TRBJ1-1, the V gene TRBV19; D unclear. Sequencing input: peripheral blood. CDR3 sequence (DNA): TGTGCCAGCTCTCAAAGGGAGACTGAAGCTTTCTTT. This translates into CASSQRETEAFF. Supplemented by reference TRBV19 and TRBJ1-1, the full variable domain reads DGGITQSPKYLFRKEGQNVTLSCEQNLNHDAMYWYRQDPGQGLRLIYYSQIVNDFQKGDIAEGYSVSREKKESFPLTVTSAQKNPTAFYLCASSQRETEAFFGQGTRLTVV.